What follows is one TCR beta chain and its context. The entry originates in a study of control samples from healthy donors and cancer patients. Clones were sequenced by immunoSEQ multiplex PCR, and TCRdb holds only the in-frame ones, with some missing. There are 130,000 to 150,000 clones in the sample; around 92% occur only once, and roughly 3.1% lies in the top ten. The CDR3 sequence is 13 residues long. V lost 8 bases, J lost 2 bases, and 4 bases stayed unmatched. CDR1 and CDR2 from the germline V gene are SGHAT and FQDESV (reference sequence). The V call is TRBV11-1, the J call TRBJ2-3; 7 bases are shared with TRBD2. Specimen: blood. This TCR was sampled from a man between 25 and 39 years old in good health. The CDR3 nucleotides are TGTGCCAGCGAGCGGGGTGCCACAGATACGCAGTATTTT. Protein sequence: CASERGATDTQYF.